These 7 T cell receptor beta chains came from one sample sequenced in a study of blood T cell repertoires in COVID-19. TCRdb's copy holds only in-frame clones and misses some; the assay was immunoSEQ multiplex PCR. Of about 70,000 clones in the sample, approximately 86% were seen once. Sequencing was done on a sample of peripheral blood. These receptors were obtained from a human donor in a cohort sampled during active COVID-19.

The V call is TRBV5-1, the J call TRBJ2-7, with D perhaps TRBD2 (5 bases). The CDR3 length is 16 residues. The ends were cut back, 3 bases at V and 1 base at J, with 17 bases in the middle. Germline V gene data show CDR1 as SGHRS and CDR2 as YFSETQ. The CDR3 DNA reads TGCGCCAGCAGCTCGCATGTTACGGACTCTTCCTACGAGCAGTACTTC. It translates to CASSSHVTDSSYEQYF.

This chain uses TRBV27 with TRBJ1-2; D is undetermined. This CDR3 is 13 amino acids long. Per germline, CDR1 MNHEY and CDR2 SMNVEV (reference sequence). The V end lost 8 bases, the J end lost 4 bases, and 14 bases lay between the germline ends. CDR3 region: CASGEWRPYGYTF. Here the CDR3 DNA reads TGTGCCAGCGGCGAGTGGAGGCCCTATGGCTACACCTTC.

The genes are TRBV5-1 and TRBJ2-5; 11 bases line up with TRBD1. This CDR3 spans 15 amino acids. Germline CDR1 SGHRS, CDR2 YFSETQ. V lost 4 bases to trimming and J lost 5 bases; unmatched junction nucleotides: 7. The CDR3 DNA follows: TGCGCCAGCAGCCCTGGACAGGGGGCGTTGGAGACCCAGTACTTC. Encoded protein: CASSPGQGALETQYF.

This chain links TRBV15 with TRBJ1-1; 8 nucleotides line up with TRBD1. The germline CDR1 and CDR2 sequences are LNHNV and YYDKDF (reference sequence). The V gene end was trimmed by 5 bases and the J gene end by 3 bases; junction bases not matched to a gene: 5. The CDR3 runs to 14 residues. The CDR3 reads CATSPWTGHTEAFF. The CDR3 nucleotides read TGTGCCACCAGCCCGTGGACAGGGCACACTGAAGCTTTCTTT.

This clone was counted a single time. V usage is TRBV5-1 and J usage is TRBJ2-2, with 10 bases identical to TRBD2. The CDR3 totals 16 residues. After removal of 0 bases from V and 5 bases from J, the junction contained 4 bases not matched to a gene. The germline CDR1 and CDR2 sequences are SGHRS and YFSETQ. For the CDR3, the DNA is TGCGCCAGCAGCTTGGATCTAGCGGGGGCAACCGGGGAGCTGTTTTTT. It encodes CASSLDLAGATGELFF.

The rearrangement links TRBV11-2 to TRBJ2-4; a possible D gene is TRBD1 (6 bases). The V end was cut by 0 bases, the J end by 5 bases, with 11 bases between. The CDR3 is 15 amino acids. Germline values: CDR1 SGHAT, CDR2 FQNNGV. CDR3 sequence (DNA): TGTGCCAGCAGCTTAGAGTGGACAGCAGAAAACATTCAGTACTTC. Its translation is CASSLEWTAENIQYF. The full variable domain, completed using reference TRBV11-2 and TRBJ2-4, is EAGVAQSPRYKIIEKRQSVAFWCNPISGHATLYWYQQILGQGPKLLIQFQNNGVVDDSQLPKDRFSAERLKGVDSTLKIQPAKLEDSAVYLCASSLEWTAENIQYFGAGTRLSVL.

The genes are TRBV6-6 and TRBJ2-2, with D tentatively TRBD1 (6 bases). There are 14 residues in the CDR3. The germline V gene encodes CDR1 MNHNY and CDR2 SVGAGI (reference sequence). Trimming cost V 5 bases and J 5 bases, with 12 bases left between them. CDR3 amino acids: CASSQLQGTGELFF. CDR3 sequence (DNA): TGTGCCAGCAGTCAGCTACAGGGAACCGGGGAGCTGTTTTTT.